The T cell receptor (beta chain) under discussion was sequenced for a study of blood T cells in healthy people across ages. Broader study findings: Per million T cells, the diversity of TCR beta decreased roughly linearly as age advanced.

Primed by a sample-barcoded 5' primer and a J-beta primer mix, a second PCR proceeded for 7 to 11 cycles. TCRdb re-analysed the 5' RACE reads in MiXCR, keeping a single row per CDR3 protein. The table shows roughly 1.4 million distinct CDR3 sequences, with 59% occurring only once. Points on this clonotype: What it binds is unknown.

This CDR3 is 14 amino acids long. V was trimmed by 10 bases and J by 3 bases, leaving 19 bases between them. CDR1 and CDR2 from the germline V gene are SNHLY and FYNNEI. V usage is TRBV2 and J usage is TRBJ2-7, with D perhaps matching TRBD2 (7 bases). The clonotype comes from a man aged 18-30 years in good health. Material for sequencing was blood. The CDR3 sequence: CAIMRGGEVYEQYF. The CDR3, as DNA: TGTGCCATAATGCGCGGGGGCGAGGTCTACGAGCAGTACTTC.